This is a list of T cell receptor beta chains from one sample in a study of blood T cell repertoires in COVID-19. Method: immunoSEQ multiplex PCR; TCRdb's copy keeps in-frame clones and lacks some. The sample contains more than 350,000 clones, about 86% of which appear only once. Sequencing used PBMCs or T cells enriched from blood (not recorded which). Receptors were obtained from a woman aged 50 to 60 who had recovered from COVID-19. Each CDR3 is given with its conserved first and last residue. A D gene is named only where the DNA matches it firmly. Clone size, where shown, is once, few, many, or a class for clones that have expanded.

clone_size: .; d_call: TRBD2; j_call: TRBJ2-1; v_call: TRBV5-5; cdr3_aa: CASSQNRTSGLIEQFF; cdr3_nt: TGTGCCAGCAGCCAAAACAGGACTAGCGGCTTGATTGAGCAGTTCTTC
clone_size: .; d_call: .; j_call: TRBJ2-7; v_call: TRBV5-4; cdr3_aa: CASSLDSQGRYYEQYF; cdr3_nt: TGTGCCAGCAGCTTGGATAGCCAGGGGCGTTACTACGAGCAGTACTTC
clone_size: few; d_call: TRBD1; j_call: TRBJ1-1; v_call: TRBV19; cdr3_aa: CASNRGAGGRDTEAFF; cdr3_nt: TGTGCCAGCAATAGGGGGGCAGGGGGTAGGGACACTGAAGCTTTCTTT
clone_size: .; d_call: .; j_call: TRBJ1-1; v_call: TRBV2; cdr3_aa: CASSLDSPMNTEAFF; cdr3_nt: TGTGCCAGCAGCCTGGACAGCCCCATGAACACTGAAGCTTTCTTT
clone_size: .; d_call: .; j_call: TRBJ1-4; v_call: TRBV2; cdr3_aa: CASRETEQTGKLFF; cdr3_nt: TGTGCCAGCAGAGAGACAGAGCAAACTGGAAAACTGTTTTTT
clone_size: .; d_call: TRBD1; j_call: TRBJ1-2; v_call: TRBV30; cdr3_aa: CAWSEGGGTGARYGYTF; cdr3_nt: TGTGCCTGGAGTGAAGGGGGCGGGACAGGGGCTAGGTATGGCTACACCTTC
clone_size: .; d_call: .; j_call: TRBJ1-2; v_call: TRBV6-4; cdr3_aa: CASSPETGGVYGYTF; cdr3_nt: TGTGCCAGCAGTCCGGAGACTGGGGGCGTCTATGGCTACACCTTC
clone_size: .; d_call: .; j_call: TRBJ1-2; v_call: TRBV30; cdr3_aa: CAWSRAGYYGYTF; cdr3_nt: TGTGCCTGGAGCAGGGCCGGTTATTATGGCTACACCTTC
clone_size: .; d_call: TRBD2; j_call: TRBJ2-1; v_call: TRBV19; cdr3_aa: CASTELAGGHNEQFF; cdr3_nt: TGTGCCAGTACCGAACTAGCGGGGGGTCACAATGAGCAGTTCTTC
clone_size: .; d_call: TRBD2; j_call: TRBJ2-3; v_call: TRBV5-1; cdr3_aa: CASSLEGLATDTQYF; cdr3_nt: TGCGCCAGCAGCTTGGAGGGACTAGCTACAGATACGCAGTATTTT
clone_size: .; d_call: .; j_call: TRBJ1-1; v_call: TRBV24-1; cdr3_aa: CATSDHDKEAFF; cdr3_nt: TGTGCCACCAGTGATCACGACAAGGAAGCTTTCTTT
clone_size: .; d_call: .; j_call: TRBJ2-7; v_call: TRBV7-9; cdr3_aa: CASSLAYLTGSSYEQYF; cdr3_nt: TGTGCCAGCAGCTTAGCGTATCTTACCGGGAGTTCCTACGAGCAGTACTTC
clone_size: .; d_call: .; j_call: TRBJ1-2; v_call: TRBV2; cdr3_aa: CASRDIAGYTF; cdr3_nt: TGTGCCAGCAGAGACATTGCTGGCTACACCTTC
clone_size: .; d_call: TRBD1; j_call: TRBJ2-4; v_call: TRBV18; cdr3_aa: CASSADRDRMFYF; cdr3_nt: TGTGCCAGCTCAGCGGACAGGGACAGGATGTTCTACTTC
clone_size: .; d_call: TRBD2; j_call: TRBJ2-7; v_call: TRBV11-1; cdr3_aa: CASSAGGAGYEQYF; cdr3_nt: TGTGCCAGCAGCGCCGGGGGGGCTGGGTACGAGCAGTACTTC
clone_size: .; d_call: TRBD2; j_call: TRBJ2-6; v_call: TRBV4-1; cdr3_aa: CASSQVPRGGSGANVLTF; cdr3_nt: TGCGCCAGCAGCCAAGTACCCCGGGGGGGATCTGGGGCCAACGTCCTGACTTTC
clone_size: .; d_call: .; j_call: TRBJ2-1; v_call: TRBV12-3/TRBV12-4; cdr3_aa: CASSLSSYNEQFF; cdr3_nt: TGTGCCAGCAGTTTATCATCATACAATGAGCAGTTCTTC
clone_size: .; d_call: .; j_call: TRBJ1-2; v_call: TRBV28; cdr3_aa: CASSRSGSIYGYTF; cdr3_nt: TGTGCCAGCAGTCGGTCCGGGTCTATCTATGGCTACACCTTC
clone_size: .; d_call: TRBD2; j_call: TRBJ2-6; v_call: TRBV27; cdr3_aa: CASSLGGTGANVLTF; cdr3_nt: TGTGCCAGCAGTTTGGGAGGGACTGGGGCCAACGTCCTGACTTTC
clone_size: .; d_call: .; j_call: TRBJ1-1; v_call: TRBV6-6; cdr3_aa: CASSYAESTTEAFF; cdr3_nt: TGTGCCAGCAGTTACGCAGAATCGACTACTGAAGCTTTCTTT
clone_size: .; d_call: .; j_call: TRBJ2-1; v_call: TRBV6-4; cdr3_aa: CASSDWGRGEQFF; cdr3_nt: TGTGCCAGCAGTGACTGGGGAAGGGGTGAGCAGTTCTTC
clone_size: .; d_call: TRBD1; j_call: TRBJ2-7; v_call: TRBV27; cdr3_aa: CASSWGQGTDEQYF; cdr3_nt: TGTGCCAGCAGTTGGGGACAGGGGACGGACGAGCAGTACTTC
clone_size: once; d_call: .; j_call: TRBJ1-2; v_call: TRBV24-1; cdr3_aa: CATSDSSDYGYTF; cdr3_nt: TGTGCCACCAGTGATTCGTCAGATTATGGCTACACCTTC
clone_size: .; d_call: TRBD1; j_call: TRBJ2-5; v_call: TRBV25-1; cdr3_aa: CASSGRDRERETQYF; cdr3_nt: TGTGCCAGCAGTGGCCGGGACAGGGAACGAGAGACCCAGTACTTC
clone_size: .; d_call: .; j_call: TRBJ1-2; v_call: TRBV2; cdr3_aa: CASSVRVSYGYTF; cdr3_nt: TGTGCCAGCAGTGTCAGGGTTAGTTATGGCTACACCTTC
clone_size: .; d_call: .; j_call: TRBJ1-2; v_call: TRBV5-1; cdr3_aa: CASSAGQSFSYGYTF; cdr3_nt: TGCGCCAGCAGCGCCGGACAATCCTTCAGCTATGGCTACACCTTC
clone_size: .; d_call: TRBD1; j_call: TRBJ2-5; v_call: TRBV11-2; cdr3_aa: CASSLEDGGQPPYF; cdr3_nt: TGTGCCAGCAGCTTAGAGGATGGGGGACAGCCCCCATACTTC
clone_size: .; d_call: TRBD1; j_call: TRBJ1-5; v_call: TRBV4-3; cdr3_aa: CASSQGQGSNQPQHF; cdr3_nt: TGCGCCAGCAGCCAAGGACAGGGTAGCAATCAGCCCCAGCATTTT
clone_size: .; d_call: .; j_call: TRBJ2-7; v_call: TRBV7-2; cdr3_aa: CASSSGSGYEQYF; cdr3_nt: TGTGCCAGCAGCTCCGGGTCTGGCTACGAGCAGTACTTC
clone_size: .; d_call: .; j_call: TRBJ1-2; v_call: TRBV30; cdr3_aa: CAWSPGKMNYGYTF; cdr3_nt: TGTGCCTGGAGTCCAGGGAAAATGAACTATGGCTACACCTTC
clone_size: .; d_call: .; j_call: TRBJ1-1; v_call: TRBV7-9; cdr3_aa: CASSRTLGPNTEAFF; cdr3_nt: TGTGCCAGCAGCCGAACCCTAGGCCCCAACACTGAAGCTTTCTTT
clone_size: .; d_call: TRBD1; j_call: TRBJ2-7; v_call: TRBV6-5; cdr3_aa: CASSYQAGGRYEQYF; cdr3_nt: TGTGCCAGCAGTTACCAGGCAGGGGGCAGGTACGAGCAGTACTTC
clone_size: .; d_call: .; j_call: TRBJ2-7; v_call: TRBV3-1/TRBV3-2; cdr3_aa: CASSRTDSYEQYF; cdr3_nt: TGTGCCAGCAGCCGAACAGATTCCTACGAGCAGTACTTC
clone_size: once; d_call: TRBD1; j_call: TRBJ1-4; v_call: TRBV3-1/TRBV3-2; cdr3_aa: CASSRTGNEKLFF; cdr3_nt: TGTGCCAGCAGCAGGACAGGGAATGAAAAACTGTTTTTT